This TCR beta chain appears in the sequencing data of a study of CD8+CD57+ T cells in acquired aplastic anemia. Across the study: The average for DNA from sorted CD4+ and CD8+ cells was 3.2 ug. Study-level results: Fewer than 35 sequences, all CD8+ CDR3, were shared between patients and controls.

A note on this clonotype: Its specificity is not known.

The CDR3 loop spans 11 amino acids. CDR1 and CDR2 (germline): SEHNR, FQNEAQ (reference sequence). V gave up 5 bases and J gave up 10 bases, with 11 bases separating them. TCR beta VDJ and CDR3 profiling used genomic DNA as template. TCRdb called the reads again in MiXCR, with one record for every CDR3 protein. The table includes roughly 280,000 distinct CDR3 sequences, approximately 58% detected once. Before being chosen for sequencing, patients had shown CD8+CD57+ cell expansion by flow cytometry. The chain links TRBV7-9 to TRBJ2-5; D is possibly TRBD1 (5 bases). The sequencing sample was made of sorted CD4+, CD8+, or CD8+CD57+ T cells (not recorded which) from PBMCs. The clonotype was recovered from a human donor with aplastic anemia. CDR3 in DNA: TGTGCCAGCAGCCCAACGCAGGGCCAGTACTTC. The encoded protein is CASSPTQGQYF.